The clone carrying this T cell receptor beta chain was found many times. The antigen is unknown. The length of the CDR3 is 14 residues. V was pared by 0 bases and J by 3 bases, with 12 bases between. The germline V gene has CDR1 DFQATT and CDR2 SNEGSKA (reference sequence). TCRdb itself ran the PCR reads through MiXCR, one entry per CDR3 protein. This sample has just under 650,000 distinct CDR3 sequences, with 15% to 20% found just once. These data belong to a study of molecular identifiers for immune sequencing clone quantification. Study-level points and caveats: Even with around 1 million naive cells present, spiked Jurkat TCR RNA from one cell was reportedly detectable.

Material for sequencing was naive CD8+ T cells from blood, with Jurkat cell RNA spiked in. Regarding subset: FACS-sorted CD8+CD4-CCR7+CD45RA+ naive T cells. The V gene is TRBV20-1, the J gene TRBJ2-7, with no clear D. The receptor was derived from a human donor in good health. Some libraries in this study had Jurkat cell RNA spiked in. CDR3 coding DNA: TGCAGTGCTAGAGAACCGGCCGGGCTCTACGAGCAGTACTTC. Translating it yields CSAREPAGLYEQYF.